This T cell receptor beta chain was recorded in a study of beta chain features in type 1 diabetes. In the study overall: All samples combined gave 107,917,701 sorted cells for examination. Findings and caveats of the study: VDJ junctions sequenced from type 1 diabetes patients showed fewer insertions and more deletions. Although PCR might favor shorter templates, it would do so equally in patients and controls.

This clone was seen a few times. No antigen is known for it. CD4+ naive, central memory, regulatory and stem cell-like memory cells were sorted via CD45RO/CCR7/CD25/CD127/CD95/CD27. Germline V gene sequence: CDR1 GTSNPN, CDR2 SVGIG (reference sequence). This CDR3 region has 13 residues. V was clipped by 5 bases and J by 11 bases; unmatched bases: 12. Sequencing targeted expressed TCRB transcripts, as all isolated RNA had been reverse transcribed. This table comes from immunoSEQ multiplex PCR, and its TCRdb copy is limited to in-frame clones, with some not included. This sample has around 170,000 clones; less than 9.5% occur once, and the top ten carry 2.3%.

The clonotype comes from a woman aged 18-35 years in good health. The chain uses TRBV30 and TRBJ1-2; 9 bases match TRBD1. The sequenced material came from central memory CD4+ T cells from blood. The CDR3 DNA follows: TGTGCCTGGGTGACAGGGGGGAATAGAGGATACACCTTC. Encoded protein: CAWVTGGNRGYTF.